The clone carrying this T cell receptor (beta chain) was seen only a few times. Antigen: not known. The data were obtained in a study of Graves' ophthalmopathy and Graves' hyperthyroidism. Study at large: The blood sample was drawn at first diagnosis and before any treatment.

Deletions cut 4 bases from V and 3 bases from J, with 13 bases between. CDR1 is SGHRS and CDR2 is YFSETQ in the germline V gene. This CDR3 has 15 amino acids. Pregnancy or lactation, uncontrolled infections and other autoimmune diseases were grounds for excluding patients. Study results and limitations: Most expanded clonotypes in thyroid above 0.001 frequency also showed up in blood.

RNA transcripts were the template, and TCR beta CDR3 regions were amplified from them. First-round RT-PCR employed HTBI primers, with a second-round multiplex PCR after it. TCRdb ran MiXCR on the multiplex PCR reads and lists one entry per CDR3 protein. Of about 220,000 distinct CDR3 sequences in the sample, approximately 21% were seen once. This TCR derives from a woman aged 45-65 years with Graves' ophthalmopathy. The chain is built from TRBV5-1 and TRBJ2-2; the D call may be TRBD1 or TRBD2 (5 bases each). The sample consisted of peripheral blood. The DNA for the CDR3 is TGCGCCAGCAGCGCGAGGGGCCGGGACACCGGGGAGCTGTTTTTT. Amino acids: CASSARGRDTGELFF.